The 18 T cell receptor beta chains listed next were all sequenced from one sample in a study of beta chain features in type 1 diabetes. The study reverse transcribed the entire isolated RNA, so it sequenced expressed TCRB transcripts. This table comes from immunoSEQ multiplex PCR, and its TCRdb copy is limited to in-frame clones, with some not included. In the table there are hundreds of thousands of clones, 14% of which are singletons. Sequencing was done on a sample of central memory CD4+ T cells from blood. The source is a man aged 25-45 years in good health.

The chain has TRBV6-5 and TRBJ1-2; D gene unclear. The germline V and J ends were trimmed by 5 bases and 4 bases, with 11 bases remaining between them. CDR3 size: 13 residues. The germline CDR1 and CDR2 sequences are MNHEY and SVGAGI. The CDR3 sequence is CASSPSGIYGYTF. The CDR3 coding sequence is TGTGCCAGCAGTCCTTCGGGGATCTATGGCTACACCTTC.

This clone has more than one count but fewer than ten. V gene TRBV15 combines with J gene TRBJ2-5; 7 bases agree with TRBD2. The V gene end was trimmed by 7 bases and the J gene end by 9 bases; junction bases not matched to a gene: 17. This CDR3 region has 15 residues. The germline gives CDR1 LNHNV, CDR2 YYDKDF (reference sequence). CDR3 sequence: CATTSDTGDRGAQYF. The CDR3 nucleotides are TGTGCCACCACCTCTGATACTGGGGATCGGGGGGCCCAGTACTTC.

The DNA for the CDR3 is TGTGCCAGCACCTTAAGGGGGGGTTCACCCCTCCACTTT. Its protein is CASTLRGGSPLHF. The chain has TRBV27 and TRBJ1-6; TRBD1 might be the D (6 bases). The CDR3 extends over 13 amino acids. The germline gives CDR1 MNHEY, CDR2 SMNVEV (reference sequence). The V and J ends lost 7 bases and 9 bases respectively, with 13 bases between them.

The V and J genes are TRBV19 and TRBJ2-1; D unresolved. Trimming left V 3 bases short and J 2 bases short, with 8 bases between. CDR1 is LNHDA, CDR2 SQIVND, per germline (reference sequence). The CDR3 loop spans 14 amino acids. The CDR3 DNA is TGTGCCAGTAGTATTCGGTTAACCTACAATGAGCAGTTCTTC. Translated: CASSIRLTYNEQFF.

This clone has only a few counts. The rearrangement links TRBV4-2 to TRBJ2-2; no reliable D call. The length of the CDR3 is 13 residues. V was trimmed by 0 bases and J by 9 bases, leaving 8 bases between them. CDR1 is LGHNA, CDR2 YNFKEQ, per germline. In nucleotides, the CDR3 is TGTGCCAGCAGCCAAGATGCCAGGAGGGAGCTGTTTTTT. Its translation is CASSQDARRELFF.

In this sample, this clone turned up a few times. This chain links TRBV7-9 with TRBJ2-2; a possible D gene is TRBD2 (5 bases). V was shortened by 6 bases and J by 1 base, with 12 bases between the two germline ends. This CDR3 comprises 15 residues. Germline CDR1 is SEHNR and CDR2 is FQNEAQ (reference sequence). The CDR3 nucleotides read TGTGCCAGCAGAATAGGAGGCTTGAACACCGGGGAGCTGTTTTTT. Translation gives CASRIGGLNTGELFF.

There are a few counts of this clone. The J gene is TRBJ1-5, the V gene TRBV10-3, with a possible D match to TRBD1 (6 bases). The V end lost 7 bases, the J end lost 3 bases, and 10 bases lay between the germline ends. The length of the CDR3 is 13 residues. The V gene's germline CDR1 is ENHRY and CDR2 SYGVKD. The CDR3 DNA is TGTGCCATCATGGACAGCATCAATCAGCCCCAGCATTTT. Protein sequence: CAIMDSINQPQHF.

This clone appeared many times. CDR3 sequence: CASSEGLVPQYF. The CDR3 region has the DNA TGTGCCAGCAGCGAAGGACTAGTCCCGCAGTATTTT. This chain connects TRBV5-6 to TRBJ2-3, with TRBD2 matching over 7 bases. V shed 4 bases and J 10 bases; nucleotides not matched to a gene: 6. CDR1 is SGHDT, CDR2 YYEEEE, per germline. The CDR3 is 12 amino acids.

The sample holds a few counts of this clone. The gene calls are TRBV5-1 and TRBJ2-2; TRBD1 might be the D (5 bases). The germline gives CDR1 SGHRS, CDR2 YFSETQ. Between the trimmed V and J ends, which lost 4 bases and 0 bases, there was a span of 13 bases. The CDR3 is 16 amino acids. CDR3: CASSVVDTSNTGELFF. The DNA for the CDR3 is TGCGCCAGCAGCGTCGTGGACACTTCGAACACCGGGGAGCTGTTTTTT.

With regard to this clone: The sample carries other DNA sequences with the same CDR3. The chain joins TRBV4-1 to TRBJ2-2; D not resolved. This CDR3 is built from 15 residues. Germline CDR1 reads MGHRA; CDR2 reads YSYEKL. The V end lost 8 bases, the J end lost 0 bases, and 13 bases lay between the germline ends. Written as DNA, the CDR3 is TGCGCCAGCTATTACGGTCCTGCGAACACCGGGGAGCTGTTTTTT. Encoded protein: CASYYGPANTGELFF.

This chain joins TRBV29-1 and TRBJ2-1, with 10 nucleotides matching TRBD1. This CDR3 spans 13 amino acids. The germline CDR1 and CDR2 sequences are SQVTM and ANQGSEA. Unmatched junction bases numbered 9, after V lost 8 bases and J lost 8 bases. This CDR3 is CSLRDRGLYEQFF. The CDR3 DNA sequence: TGCAGCCTACGAGACAGGGGGCTATATGAGCAGTTCTTC.

This clone came up a few times. The chain recombines TRBV10-3 with TRBJ2-3; D is possibly TRBD2 (6 bases). Between the trimmed V and J ends, which lost 0 bases and 0 bases, there was a span of 7 bases. This CDR3 is built from 15 residues. Germline V gives CDR1 ENHRY, CDR2 SYGVKD. CDR3 DNA sequence: TGTGCCATCAGTGAGTCAGGGACTAGCACAGATACGCAGTATTTT. Its translation is CAISESGTSTDTQYF.

This chain links TRBV4-3 with TRBJ1-6, with 8 nucleotides matching TRBD1. V was clipped by 1 base and J by 9 bases; unmatched bases: 5. The CDR3 sequence is 15 residues long. Germline V gene sequence: CDR1 LGHNA, CDR2 YSLEER. CDR3 in amino acids: CASSQVTGAGSPLHF. In DNA, the CDR3 is TGCGCCAGCAGCCAAGTGACAGGGGCAGGTTCACCCCTCCACTTT.

This clone was detected only a few times. This chain joins TRBV11-2 and TRBJ1-2, with 10 nucleotides matching TRBD1. This CDR3 has 13 amino acids. Germline V CDR1 and CDR2: SGHAT, FQNNGV. V was pared by 6 bases and J by 7 bases, with 5 bases of the junction left unmatched. CDR3 coding DNA: TGTGCCAGCAGTAGGGACAGGGGCTTTGGCTACACCTTC. Its translation is CASSRDRGFGYTF.

The chain is built from TRBV29-1 and TRBJ1-6; possible D gene TRBD1, 6 bases. The CDR3 consists of 13 residues. Germline loops: CDR1 SQVTM, CDR2 ANQGSEA. V was cut by 4 bases and J by 6 bases, with 10 bases left in between. The CDR3 sequence is CSVGLGGNSPLHF. The CDR3 DNA reads TGCAGCGTTGGGTTAGGGGGTAATTCACCCCTCCACTTT.

This chain uses TRBV18 with TRBJ1-4; D gene ambiguous. Germline values: CDR1 KGHSH, CDR2 LQKENI. Trimming took 2 bases from V and 7 from J, leaving 11 bases between them. The CDR3 covers 14 residues. The CDR3 protein is CASSPTGIGEKLFF. In DNA, the CDR3 is TGTGCCAGCTCACCAACGGGGATCGGTGAAAAACTGTTTTTT.

This clone was detected a few times. The V gene is TRBV6-1, the J gene TRBJ2-4; D is uncertain. The V gene's germline CDR1 is MNHNS and CDR2 SASEGT. This CDR3 contains 13 residues. V lost 7 bases and J 4 bases, leaving 11 bases between the germline ends. The CDR3 sequence is CASKDLGKNIQYF. The CDR3 coding sequence is TGTGCCAGCAAGGACCTCGGGAAAAACATTCAGTACTTC.

V and J are TRBV27 and TRBJ2-1; possibly TRBD2 for D (6 bases). This CDR3 has 15 amino acids. Germline V gives CDR1 MNHEY, CDR2 SMNVEV (reference sequence). V lost 3 bases, J lost 5 bases, and 14 bases lay in between. The CDR3 nucleotides read TGTGCCAGCAGTTTCGGGCTAGCGCGCAACAATGAGCAGTTCTTC. Amino acids: CASSFGLARNNEQFF.